This record looks at one T cell receptor beta chain sequence and its context. The record originates from a study of blood T cell repertoires in COVID-19. The length of the CDR3 is 13 residues. The trim removed 5 bases at V and 7 bases at J, leaving 4 bases unmatched. The germline gives CDR1 LGHDT, CDR2 YNNKEL (reference sequence). Categorization into cohorts depended on clinical history that participants reported. TCRdb's copy holds only in-frame clones and misses some; the assay was immunoSEQ multiplex PCR. The sample contains around 190,000 clones, around 83% of which appear only once. The sequence derives from a woman aged 25 to 39 who had been exposed to COVID-19. The sample was PBMCs or T cells enriched from blood (not recorded which). This chain links TRBV3-1 (or the pseudogene TRBV3-2) with TRBJ1-4, with 7 bases identical to TRBD1. CDR3 coding DNA: TGTGCCAGCAGCACCGGGACAGTTGAAAAACTGTTTTTT. Protein product: CASSTGTVEKLFF.